The following is a TCR beta chain sequence with its context. Its antigen is unidentified. The data are from a study of shared clonotypes between healthy human individuals. General observations from the study: Several donors shared around 5.1% of their naive CD4 clonotypes. Generally, naive subsets came out with larger estimated richness than memory subsets. A limitation of the genetic and exposure-history diversity represented arose from few donors.

This was a deep-level run. Assay used: immunoSEQ multiplex PCR; TCRdb lists only in-frame clones, some missing. The sample records 730,000 or so clones, approximately 75% being singletons. V lost 2 bases and J lost 3; bases outside the gene matches: 7. The germline CDR1 and CDR2 sequences are SGHRS and YFSETQ. The CDR3 covers 15 residues. The sequenced sample was memory CD4+ T cells sorted from blood. Subset here: CD45RA-negative fraction. The TCR sequence derives from a woman aged 25 to 45 in good health. J is TRBJ2-7 and V is TRBV5-1; 8 bases line up with TRBD1. CDR3 in amino acids: CASSLSTGVDYEQYF. CDR3 bases: TGCGCCAGCAGCTTATCGACAGGGGTAGACTACGAGCAGTACTTC.